This T cell receptor beta chain is from a study of T cell responses to AZD1222 COVID-19 vaccine. Study-wide findings and caveats: Repertoire samples came only from after the peak T cell response. Researchers report vaccine-associated CD4 TCRs spanning spike, with dominance at 160-218 and 743-854. Donors in the cohort were predominantly white British and more often female, and clonal diversity was possibly underestimated.

Assay used: immunoSEQ multiplex PCR; TCRdb lists only in-frame clones, some missing. The data hold around 150,000 clones, with around 90% observed a single time. This CDR3 contains 15 residues. A remark on this clone: Its cognate antigen is unknown.

Combined were second doses at about 4 or about 12 weeks. This chain connects TRBV21-1 to TRBJ2-1. TRBV21-1 is a pseudogene segment. The TCR sequence derives from an adult who received the AZD1222 COVID-19 vaccine. This specimen was peripheral blood, taken 28 days after the second AZD1222 dose. The CDR3 here is CASSKQIGDGNEQFF. The CDR3 DNA sequence: TGTGCCAGCAGCAAACAAATAGGGGACGGCAATGAGCAGTTCTTC.